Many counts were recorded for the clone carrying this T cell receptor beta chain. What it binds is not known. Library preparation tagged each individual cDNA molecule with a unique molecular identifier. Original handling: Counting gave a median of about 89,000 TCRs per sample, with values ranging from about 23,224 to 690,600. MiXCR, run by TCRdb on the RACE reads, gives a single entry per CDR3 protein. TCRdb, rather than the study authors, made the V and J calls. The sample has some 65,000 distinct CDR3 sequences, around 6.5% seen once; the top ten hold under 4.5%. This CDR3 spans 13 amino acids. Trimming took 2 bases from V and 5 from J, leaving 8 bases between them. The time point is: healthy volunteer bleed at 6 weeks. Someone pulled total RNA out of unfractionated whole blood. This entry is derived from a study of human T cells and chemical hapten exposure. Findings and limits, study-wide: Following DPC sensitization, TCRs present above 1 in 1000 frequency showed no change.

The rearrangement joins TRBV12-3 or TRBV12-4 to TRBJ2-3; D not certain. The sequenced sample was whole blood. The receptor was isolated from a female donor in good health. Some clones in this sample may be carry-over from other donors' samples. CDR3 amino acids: CASSLFEGDTQYF. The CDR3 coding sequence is TGTGCCAGCAGTTTATTCGAAGGAGATACGCAGTATTTT.